This TCR beta chain was retrieved from a study of T cells in Graves' hyperthyroidism and ophthalmopathy. V lost 4 bases and J 0 bases, leaving 12 bases between the germline ends. In germline, CDR1 is MDHEN, CDR2 SYDVKM. The CDR3 spans 16 residues. The study based diagnoses on clinical symptoms, serum thyroxine and TRAb, thyroid ultrasound and orbital computed tomography. Researchers amplified the TCR beta CDR3 regions from RNA transcripts. A first-round RT-PCR of the TCR CDR3 used the HTBI primer set. TCRdb called the multiplex PCR reads again in MiXCR, with one record for every CDR3 protein. The data show around 390,000 distinct CDR3 sequences, roughly 15% seen once.

The specimen sequenced was blood. The receptor's source is a woman aged 25-40 years with Graves' ophthalmopathy. This rearrangement joins TRBV28 to TRBJ1-4; D is perhaps TRBD1 (5 bases). The CDR3 nucleotides are TGTGCCAGCAGTTCCCCTGGGGGGTCAACTAATGAAAAACTGTTTTTT. Its protein product is CASSSPGGSTNEKLFF.